This T cell receptor (beta chain) was identified during a study of T cell responses to AZD1222 COVID-19 vaccine (dated by TCRdb to about 2021). General notes on the study: Because spike-specific TCR depth and breadth did not differ between the two schedules, AZD1222 recipients who got a second dose at roughly 4 weeks were pooled with those who got a second dose at roughly 12 weeks. Enrollment into the trials was organized by age into subgroups of 18-55, 56-69 and 70-plus years, and those subgroups contained roughly 150, 30 and 60 TCR-sequenced participants, respectively. A total of 230 or so trial participants underwent TCR sequencing, of whom approximately 210 received two doses of AZD1222 and about 25 received two doses of the MenACWY control vaccine.

What the authors observed across the whole study: Most participants were white British and females outnumbered males, and the authors suggested that clonal diversity may have been underestimated. Conclusions about previously exposed vaccinees are limited, since just 5 to 7 AZD1222 recipients were seropositive for SARS-CoV-2 at baseline. A significant rise in spike-specific TCR breadth and depth was observed after two AZD1222 doses relative to day 0 and relative to MenACWY recipients. In the small 56-69-year group, the increase in depth fell short of significance, most likely because of low power. The vaccine-associated CD4 TCRs covered the entire spike protein, and the dominant responses fell in regions 160-218 and 743-854. Nearly half of unique spike-specific TCRs reportedly recognized epitopes outside regions mutated in the B.1.351 and B.1.1.7 variants. Because no day 14 peak-response samples were available, the repertoires could be characterized only after the peak T cell response.

The CDR3 contains 14 residues, cysteine and phenylalanine counted. Only the CDR3 DNA is retained, 42 bases long and in frame from the first base. V and J are truncated by 0 bases and 4 bases respectively, leaving an intervening sequence of 9 bases. About this clone: Its recognized antigen is unknown. No base-level quality is on record; no much larger clone is a single base apart.

The CDR3 regions of human TCRbeta chains were subjected to immunosequencing. As for the authors' bioinformatics: Repertoire TCRs were matched against a reference library of SARS-CoV-2-specific TCRs generated with the MIRA antigen-specificity platform. Breadth was defined as the fraction of unique TCRs that were SARS-CoV-2-associated, and depth was defined as the fraction of total T cells that were SARS-CoV-2-associated. Using the MIRA data, each spike-specific TCR was mapped to the spike region that the TCR reacts to and placed in a CD4 or CD8 class. Log10-transformed breadth and depth values were compared by one-way ANOVA with Sidak's multiple comparisons tests. The clones in this table, taken by TCRdb from immuneACCESS, are in-frame only. Not every clone is retained; where verified, under half of the shortfall comes from an unresolved V gene, and the cause of the rest is unknown. The D gene and trimming were derived from the DNA, and the V and J assignments and clone size from that table. This sample is represented by over 100,000 clones; 90% of them were singletons. Together, the top ten hold 6.9% of the sample.

The label giving this sample's time point can be read as: baseline before first vaccination. The vaccinee samples were drawn from two UK trials, COV001 and COV002, one of which was a single-blind randomized controlled phase 2/3 trial testing AZD1222 (ChAdOx1 nCoV-19) in healthy adults. Trial participant PBMC samples were collected at day 0 and day 28 after the second dose for TCRbeta chain sequencing. The source was peripheral blood, collected on day 0 of AZD1222 vaccination. The TCR originated in an adult in good health. The receptor chain draws on TRBV6-7 and TRBJ1-1; the best D guess is TRBD1, with 5 bases matching. TRBV6-7 qualifies as an ORF whose function is uncertain. In nucleotide form, the sequence is TGTGCCAGCAGTTACTCTGGGGCCCCCACTGAAGCTTTCTTT. The encoded protein is CASSYSGAPTEAFF.